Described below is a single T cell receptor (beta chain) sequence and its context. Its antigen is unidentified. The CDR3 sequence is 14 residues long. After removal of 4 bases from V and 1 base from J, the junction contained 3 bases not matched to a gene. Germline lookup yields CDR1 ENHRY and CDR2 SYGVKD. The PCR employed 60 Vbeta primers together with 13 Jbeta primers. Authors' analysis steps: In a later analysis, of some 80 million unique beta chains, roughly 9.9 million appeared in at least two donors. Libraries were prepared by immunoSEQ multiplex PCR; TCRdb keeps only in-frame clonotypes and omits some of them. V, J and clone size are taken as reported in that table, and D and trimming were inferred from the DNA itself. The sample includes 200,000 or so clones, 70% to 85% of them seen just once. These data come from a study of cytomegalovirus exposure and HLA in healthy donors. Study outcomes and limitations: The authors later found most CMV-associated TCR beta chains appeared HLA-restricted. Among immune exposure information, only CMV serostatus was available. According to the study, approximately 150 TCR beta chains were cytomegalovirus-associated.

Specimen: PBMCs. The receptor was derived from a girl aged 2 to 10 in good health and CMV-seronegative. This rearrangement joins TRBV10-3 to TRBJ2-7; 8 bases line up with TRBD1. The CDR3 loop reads CAISVGQGSYEQYF. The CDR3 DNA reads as TGTGCCATCAGTGTAGGACAGGGTTCCTACGAGCAGTACTTC.